Below are 20 T cell receptor beta chains sequenced from a single sample in a study of regulatory T cells in long-lasting Graves disease. Specified time point: newly diagnosed GD, antithyroid drugs for less than 3 months. Scientists built the TCR library using RNA that was extracted from PBMCs. Arm-PCR of CDR3 regions and iRepertoire HTBI primers were the basis on which TCR beta libraries were built. One entry per CDR3 protein, called by TCRdb with MiXCR from the multiplex PCR reads. The sample contains hundreds of thousands of distinct CDR3 sequences, 15% to 20% of which appear only once. The sample in question was peripheral blood mononuclear cells (PBMCs), obtained at new diagnosis, from a patient treated with antithyroid drugs. The receptors come from a female donor with Graves disease.

This clonotype was detected many times. The chain has TRBV15 and TRBJ2-3; 12 bases align to TRBD1. V dropped 3 bases and J dropped 7; count of bases not matched to a gene: 2. Germline CDR1 LNHNV, CDR2 YYDKDF (reference sequence). CDR3 length equals 14 residues. CDR3 DNA sequence: TGTGCCACCAGCAGTGGGACAGGGGGCTATACGCAGTATTTT. This codes for CATSSGTGGYTQYF.

The CDR3 protein is CASSLIAGVPVEQFF. CDR3 in DNA: TGTGCCAGCAGCTTAATAGCGGGAGTTCCTGTTGAGCAGTTCTTC. The V call is TRBV7-9, the J call TRBJ2-1, with 9 bases matching TRBD2. The CDR3 has 15 residues. Trimming at V came to 2 bases and at J to 9 bases, leaving 8 bases not matched to a gene. Germline values: CDR1 SEHNR, CDR2 FQNEAQ (reference sequence).

This clonotype was recorded at least ten times. The J gene is TRBJ1-3, the V gene TRBV28; 9 bases fit TRBD1. J was trimmed by 3 bases and V by 2 bases; bases with no gene match: 2. The CDR3 runs 15 residues. Germline V CDR1 and CDR2: MDHEN, SYDVKM. For the CDR3, the DNA is TGTGCCAGCAGTTTAGGGACAGGGATTGGAAACACCATATATTTT. Translating gives CASSLGTGIGNTIYF.

This clonotype was recorded at least ten times. The chain couples TRBV20-1 to TRBJ2-5; D is unresolved. V dropped 3 bases and J dropped 1 base, with 9 bases sitting between them. The CDR3 totals 13 residues. Germline V gene sequence: CDR1 DFQATT, CDR2 SNEGSKA (reference sequence). Here the CDR3 reads CSARSRRQETQYF. CDR3 in DNA: TGCAGTGCTAGGTCCCGGCGCCAAGAGACCCAGTACTTC.

The sample holds a few counts of this clonotype. This sequence joins TRBV6-2 or TRBV6-3 and TRBJ2-7; a possible D gene is TRBD2 (6 bases). Germline V CDR1 and CDR2: MNHEY, SVGEGT. Trimming pared 2 bases from V and 0 bases from J, leaving 17 bases between. The CDR3 covers 17 residues. CDR3 protein: CASSYPLASAFSYEQYF. The CDR3 nucleotides are TGTGCCAGCAGTTACCCCCTAGCTAGCGCCTTCTCCTACGAGCAGTACTTC.

This clonotype was recorded once. A read error may be the cause here, since a much bigger clone is one base away. V usage is TRBV12-3 or TRBV12-4 and J usage is TRBJ2-1, with a tentative D call TRBD2 (5 bases). Between the trimmed V and J ends, which lost 0 bases and 10 bases, there was a span of 16 bases. The CDR3 contains 15 residues. The CDR3 sequence: CASSLAPEVSYEQFF. CDR3 coding DNA: TGTGCCAGCAGTTTAGCGCCGGAGGTGTCCTACGAGCAGTTCTTC.

This rearrangement joins TRBV25-1 to TRBJ2-5, with D perhaps given as TRBD1 or TRBD2 (6 bases each). This CDR3 contains 17 residues. CDR1 is MGHDK and CDR2 is SYGVNS in the germline V gene. V was pared by 0 bases and J by 4 bases, with 18 bases between. DNA of the CDR3: TGTGCCAGCAGTGAATATGGGGGGCAGGGTGGTATAGAGACCCAGTACTTC. The encoded protein is CASSEYGGQGGIETQYF.

About this clonotype: A far larger clone is one nucleotide away, so this likely arose from a read error. This chain uses TRBV11-2 with TRBJ2-7, with a possible D match to TRBD2 (6 bases). CDR1 and CDR2 from the germline V gene are SGHAT and FQNNGV. This CDR3 has 12 residues. CDR3 DNA: TGTGCCGGCAGCTTAGGGGACTTTGAGCAGTACTTC. Protein: CAGSLGDFEQYF.

This clonotype was recorded many times. The chain is built from TRBV19 and TRBJ2-7; D is unclear. Germline loops: CDR1 LNHDA, CDR2 SQIVND (reference sequence). The CDR3 is made up of 13 amino acids. Trimming left V 3 bases short and J 2 bases short, with 8 bases between. The CDR3 loop reads CASSMADTYEQYF. In nucleotides, the CDR3 is TGTGCCAGTAGTATGGCGGATACCTACGAGCAGTACTTC.

This clonotype was recorded many times. This sequence joins TRBV6-1 and TRBJ2-7; TRBD1 or TRBD2 may be the D gene (5 bases each). CDR1 and CDR2 from the germline V gene are MNHNS and SASEGT. CDR3 length: 15 residues. Trimming shortened V by 3 bases and J by 8 bases, and 20 bases separated the two germline ends. The CDR3 loop reads CASSDPGRSPSQQYF. CDR3 DNA sequence: TGTGCCAGCAGTGATCCGGGACGGAGCCCCTCCCAGCAGTACTTC.

This clonotype was recorded at least ten times. This chain connects TRBV5-1 to TRBJ2-1; TRBD2 aligns across 11 bases. V shed 2 bases, J shed 7 bases, and the junction held 11 bases outside the gene matches. Per the germline V gene, CDR1 is SGHRS and CDR2 is YFSETQ. The CDR3 extends over 17 amino acids. CDR3 protein: CASSFLPTSGSGNEQFF. The CDR3 nucleotides are TGCGCCAGCAGCTTTCTACCTACTAGCGGGAGCGGTAATGAGCAGTTCTTC.

This clonotype was seen a handful of times. A much more abundant neighbour one base away suggests this may be a read error. The CDR3 nucleotides are TGTGCCAGCATACGGACTAGTCCGGGTGAGCAGTACTTC. Its protein product is CASIRTSPGEQYF. The genes are TRBV2 and TRBJ2-7, with 7 bases fitting TRBD2. Looked up from germline, CDR1 is SNHLY and CDR2 is FYNNEI. The CDR3 contains 13 residues. The V and J ends lost 7 bases and 7 bases, in that order; junction bases with no gene match: 10.

The genes are TRBV5-1 and TRBJ2-7; perhaps TRBD2 as D (6 bases). Trimming removed 2 bases at V and 2 bases at J, with 14 bases between. Germline-derived CDR1 and CDR2 are SGHRS and YFSETQ. This CDR3 has 15 amino acids. The DNA of the CDR3 is TGCGCCAGCAGCTTTGGGCCTAGCGCGACCTACGAGCAGTACTTC. Translated: CASSFGPSATYEQYF. Using reference TRBV5-1 and TRBJ2-7 for the parts outside the CDR3, the full variable domain is KAGVTQTPRYLIKTRGQQVTLSCSPISGHRSVSWYQQTPGQGLQFLFEYFSETQRNKGNFPGRFSGRQFSNSRSEMNVSTLELGDSALYLCASSFGPSATYEQYFGPGTRLTVT.

This clonotype has only one observation. A read error is likely, as this CDR3 ends without the conserved phenylalanine or tryptophan. The chain couples TRBV9 to TRBJ2-1; 7 bases fit TRBD2. Trimming at V came to 4 bases and at J to 3 bases, leaving 13 bases not matched to a gene. Germline CDR1 reads SGDLS; CDR2 reads YYNGEE. The CDR3 consists of 17 residues. CDR3 residues: CASSPPSAGLHYNEQFC. DNA of the CDR3: TGTGCCAGCAGCCCTCCCTCGGCGGGACTACACTACAATGAGCAGTTCTGC.

There are many counts of this clonotype. This chain connects TRBV19 to TRBJ1-1; possible D gene TRBD1, 5 bases. The ends were cut back, 7 bases at V and 3 bases at J, with 15 bases in the middle. This CDR3 comprises 14 residues. In germline, CDR1 is LNHDA, CDR2 SQIVND (reference sequence). CDR3 bases: TGTGCCAGTACTGGGTCAGCGGGGGACACTGAAGCTTTCTTT. Its protein is CASTGSAGDTEAFF.

About this clonotype itself: A read error may explain this, as a much larger clone is one base away. The genes are TRBV6-2 or TRBV6-3 and TRBJ2-3; no reliable D call. Trimming pared 11 bases from V and 2 bases from J, leaving 29 bases between. CDR1 is MNHEY, CDR2 SVGEGT, per germline. CDR3 size: 18 residues. Written as DNA, the CDR3 is TGTGCCGCCTCCCAGACCACTCACACGCGAAGGCTCACAGATACGCAGTATTTT. Translating it yields CAASQTTHTRRLTDTQYF.

This rearrangement joins TRBV20-1 to TRBJ2-3; TRBD2 matches 13 bases. V lost 5 bases, J lost 3 bases, and 8 bases stayed unmatched. The CDR3 has 16 amino acids. Germline V gene sequence: CDR1 DFQATT, CDR2 SNEGSKA (reference sequence). The CDR3 region is CSAPRLAGGGTDTQYF. The CDR3 DNA follows: TGCAGTGCTCCCCGACTAGCGGGAGGTGGGACAGATACGCAGTATTTT.

The CDR3 loop reads CASSSVGFYEQYF. In DNA form, the CDR3 reads TGCGCCAGCAGTTCCGTTGGTTTTTACGAGCAGTACTTC. This rearrangement joins TRBV10-1 to TRBJ2-7, with no clear D. The CDR3 length is 13 residues. Germline-derived CDR1 and CDR2 are WNHNN and SYGVQD (reference sequence). Trimming left V 5 bases short and J 4 bases short, with 12 bases between.

There are many counts of this clonotype. This chain's CDR3 is CASSLGYTTDTQYF. CDR3 DNA: TGTGCCAGCAGCCTTGGATACACCACAGATACGCAGTATTTT. The chain carries TRBV5-4 and TRBJ2-3; D remains ambiguous. The germline V gene encodes CDR1 SGHNT and CDR2 YYREEE (reference sequence). This CDR3 has 14 amino acids. V gave up 4 bases and J gave up 2 bases, with 11 bases separating them.

This clonotype was seen repeatedly, ten times or more. The genes are TRBV19 and TRBJ1-2; D is ambiguous. Germline assignment: CDR1 LNHDA and CDR2 SQIVND (reference sequence). This CDR3 is built from 14 residues. V dropped 7 bases and J dropped 5 bases, with 17 bases sitting between them. CDR3 DNA: TGTGCCAGTAATGAGCCGGAGACTCGTTATGGCTACACCTTC. Translating gives CASNEPETRYGYTF.